This TCR beta chain was sequenced during a study of tumour-infiltrating T cells in Burkitt lymphoma. CDR1 SSHAT and CDR2 FNYEAQ come from the germline V gene (reference sequence). This CDR3 spans 15 amino acids. V lost 1 base to trimming and J lost 5 bases, with 13 bases between them. The repertoire was sequenced with immunoSEQ multiplex PCR; TCRdb's copy has only in-frame clones and lacks some. In the table there are approximately 46,000 clones, around 30% of which are singletons. The sequenced sample was tumor tissue. The chain links TRBV7-7 to TRBJ2-3; D may be TRBD2 (5 bases). This TCR derives from a human donor with Burkitt lymphoma. The CDR3 sequence is CASSLGSIGKDTQYF. The CDR3 DNA reads TGTGCCAGCAGCTTAGGTAGTATCGGGAAAGATACGCAGTATTTT.